What follows are 26 T cell receptor beta chains derived from one specimen sequenced in a study of shared clonotypes between healthy human individuals. Here immunoSEQ multiplex PCR was the method, and the copy in TCRdb shows in-frame clones only, minus some. Seen here are about 1.1 million clones, about 84% observed once, and the top ten hold 0.55% to 0.7%. The sequenced sample consisted of memory CD4+ T cells from PBMCs. Subset defined: CD45RA-negative fraction. These receptors came from a man younger than 30 in good health. Some clones in this sample may be carry-over from other donors' samples.

V and J are TRBV6-5 and TRBJ2-1; TRBD2 matches at 7 bases. Germline V gene data show CDR1 as MNHEY and CDR2 as SVGAGI. The CDR3 runs to 15 residues. V shed 7 bases and J 6 bases; nucleotides not matched to a gene: 12. The CDR3 nucleotides read TGTGCCAGCACCCCGCGGCGGGAGCCCAGCAATGAGCAGTTCTTC. As protein: CASTPRREPSNEQFF.

Regarding this clone: One end of the junction fails to match germline, which may point to a read error. The chain is built from TRBV27 and TRBJ2-7, with 7 bases aligning to TRBD1. The germline V gene encodes CDR1 MNHEY and CDR2 SMNVEV (reference sequence). This CDR3 contains 12 residues. CDR3 residues: CASSGRGQRAFF. The CDR3 DNA reads as TGTGCCAGCAGTGGCCGGGGACAGCGAGCATTTTTC.

The chain combines TRBV6-5 with TRBJ2-7; 9 nucleotides line up with TRBD1. Germline lookup yields CDR1 MNHEY and CDR2 SVGAGI. V trimming: 5 bases; J trimming: 6 bases; junction bases outside the gene matches: 8. The CDR3 runs to 14 residues. DNA for the CDR3: TGTGCCAGCAGTGAACGGACAGGGGAGTCCGAGCAGTACTTC. Its protein product is CASSERTGESEQYF.

The J gene is TRBJ1-2, the V gene TRBV19, with 10 bases lining up with TRBD1. The CDR3 length is 16 residues. The trim removed 5 bases at V and 5 bases at J, leaving 11 bases unmatched. Germline V gives CDR1 LNHDA, CDR2 SQIVND (reference sequence). CDR3: CASSLSVGTGEYGYTF. In DNA, the CDR3 is TGTGCCAGTAGTCTCTCGGTTGGGACAGGGGAATATGGCTACACCTTC. Complete variable domain (other parts from reference TRBV19 and TRBJ1-2): DGGITQSPKYLFRKEGQNVTLSCEQNLNHDAMYWYRQDPGQGLRLIYYSQIVNDFQKGDIAEGYSVSREKKESFPLTVTSAQKNPTAFYLCASSLSVGTGEYGYTFGSGTRLTVV.

The chain couples TRBV28 to TRBJ2-7; tentatively, D is TRBD1 or TRBD2 (5 bases each). Looked up from germline, CDR1 is MDHEN and CDR2 is SYDVKM. The V end was cut by 8 bases, the J end by 7 bases, with 12 bases between. The CDR3 sequence is 11 residues long. CDR3 DNA: TGTGCCAGCGGGGCAGAGGGTGAGCAGTACTTC. Its translation: CASGAEGEQYF.

The V gene is TRBV2, the J gene TRBJ1-2; 9 positions match TRBD1. Germline V CDR1 and CDR2: SNHLY, FYNNEI. The V gene end was trimmed by 7 bases and the J gene end by 0 bases; junction bases not matched to a gene: 6. The CDR3 is made up of 15 amino acids. The CDR3 protein is CASNQDRGANYGYTF. DNA for the CDR3: TGTGCCAGCAATCAGGACAGGGGAGCTAACTATGGCTACACCTTC.

This CDR3 is CASLTQGNTIYF. The CDR3 nucleotides read TGTGCCAGCCTGACACAAGGAAACACCATATATTTT. The rearrangement joins TRBV28 to TRBJ1-3, with unresolved D. Deletions cut 8 bases from V and 4 bases from J, with 9 bases between. This CDR3 is 12 amino acids long. Germline CDR1 reads MDHEN; CDR2 reads SYDVKM.

The chain uses TRBV28 and TRBJ2-7; D is ambiguous. This CDR3 spans 14 amino acids. V gave up 5 bases and J gave up 4 bases, with 15 bases separating them. Germline V gene sequence: CDR1 MDHEN, CDR2 SYDVKM. The CDR3 reads CASSQLSRKYEQYF. CDR3 coding DNA: TGTGCCAGCAGTCAATTAAGCAGGAAATACGAGCAGTACTTC.

This clone was counted a few times. The chain employs TRBV25-1 and TRBJ2-5, with 7 bases identical to TRBD1. The end of the DNA fits TRBJ2-7 better, so the J call may be wrong. Germline V lookup: CDR1 MGHDK, CDR2 SYGVNS. The CDR3 runs 12 residues. CDR3 sequence (DNA): TGTGCCAGCACACGGACAGGATACGAGCAGTACTTC. Translated: CASTRTGYEQYF.

With regard to this clone: This specimen includes other DNA sequences encoding the same CDR3. V and J are TRBV4-3 and TRBJ2-5; 7 bases are a match to TRBD2. V lost 1 base to trimming and J lost 2 bases; unmatched junction nucleotides: 4. The CDR3 length is 15 residues. Germline CDR1 and CDR2: LGHNA and YSLEER. CDR3 coding DNA: TGCGCCAGCAGCCAAGGGGGGGGACTACAAGAGACCCAGTACTTC. The encoded protein is CASSQGGGLQETQYF.

This clone was detected only a few times. The chain employs TRBV14 and TRBJ1-6, with 11 nucleotides matching TRBD1. The CDR3 is made up of 16 amino acids. Germline V gene sequence: CDR1 SGHDN, CDR2 FVKESK. The ends lost 0 bases at V and 10 bases at J; junction bases unmatched: 5. The CDR3 coding sequence is TGTGCCAGCAGCCAAGACTGGGACAGGGGGAGATCACCCCTCCACTTT. It encodes CASSQDWDRGRSPLHF.

The genes are TRBV6-5 and TRBJ2-7; D unresolved. Germline lookup yields CDR1 MNHEY and CDR2 SVGAGI. This CDR3 is 11 amino acids long. Trimming took off 4 bases at V and 6 bases at J, with 7 bases between the two ends. CDR3 protein: CASSWVLEQYF. CDR3 DNA: TGTGCCAGCAGTTGGGTCCTCGAGCAGTACTTC.

At least ten counts were recorded for this clone. Other DNA variants within this sample encode the same CDR3. The rearrangement uses TRBV18 and TRBJ1-5, with a weak D call TRBD1 (5 bases). Germline CDR1 is KGHSH and CDR2 is LQKENI. The germline V and J ends were trimmed by 3 bases and 7 bases, with 28 bases remaining between them. The CDR3 loop spans 19 amino acids. CDR3 DNA sequence: TGTGCCAGCTCACCGGGACTTTGGCAGGGTCGTCGATCGGGGCAGCCCCAGCATTTT. Translated: CASSPGLWQGRRSGQPQHF.

The chain has TRBV7-2 and TRBJ2-3; 12 bases line up with TRBD2. Germline CDR1 and CDR2: SGHTA and FQGNSA. V gave up 1 base and J gave up 0 bases; unmatched junction bases: 5. There are 18 residues in the CDR3. CDR3 DNA: TGTGCCAGCAGCTTAGTGACTAGCGGGAGTTTCAGCACAGATACGCAGTATTTT. Amino acid sequence: CASSLVTSGSFSTDTQYF.

The chain recombines TRBV7-3 with TRBJ2-7, with TRBD1 as a possible D gene (5 bases). This CDR3 comprises 14 residues. Germline V gene data show CDR1 as SGHTA and CDR2 as FQGTGA. The ends were cut back, 5 bases at V and 3 bases at J, with 14 bases in the middle. CDR3 sequence: CASSPQGMDYEQYF. CDR3 nucleotide sequence: TGTGCCAGCAGCCCCCAGGGTATGGACTACGAGCAGTACTTC.

CDR3 protein: CASSQDPGDYGYTF. The CDR3 nucleotides read TGCGCCAGCAGCCAAGATCCAGGGGACTATGGCTACACCTTC. This rearrangement joins TRBV4-1 to TRBJ1-2, with D perhaps matching TRBD1 (6 bases). From germline, CDR1 is MGHRA and CDR2 YSYEKL. There are 14 residues in the CDR3. Between the trimmed V and J ends, which lost 0 bases and 3 bases, there was a span of 8 bases.

As regards this clone: The identical CDR3 is also encoded by other nucleotide sequences in the sample. The chain couples TRBV30 to TRBJ2-3; D is possibly TRBD1 (6 bases). This CDR3 region has 13 residues. Germline lookup yields CDR1 GTSNPN and CDR2 SVGIG (reference sequence). V was shortened by 7 bases and J by 2 bases, with 13 bases between the two germline ends. The CDR3 sequence: CASAGANTDTQYF. The CDR3 DNA follows: TGTGCCTCCGCAGGGGCGAACACAGATACGCAGTATTTT.

The V gene is TRBV5-1, the J gene TRBJ2-2; D perhaps matches TRBD1 (6 bases). The CDR3 has 16 amino acids. Germline assignment: CDR1 SGHRS and CDR2 YFSETQ. V was clipped by 1 base and J by 7 bases, with 17 bases between them. Written as DNA, the CDR3 is TGCGCCAGCAGCTTGACGCTGGACAGTCTGGGCGGGGAGCTGTTTTTT. Translated: CASSLTLDSLGGELFF.

This chain connects TRBV19 to TRBJ1-1; TRBD1 might be the D (5 bases). V was pared by 4 bases and J by 1 base, with 7 bases between. The CDR3 consists of 13 residues. Germline V gives CDR1 LNHDA, CDR2 SQIVND (reference sequence). Here the CDR3 reads CASSRQRNTEAFF. CDR3 DNA sequence: TGTGCCAGTAGTAGACAGAGGAACACTGAAGCTTTCTTT.

The chain employs TRBV7-9 and TRBJ2-7; tentatively, D is TRBD1 (6 bases). V dropped 5 bases and J dropped 7 bases, with 18 bases sitting between them. This CDR3 region has 14 residues. Germline values: CDR1 SEHNR, CDR2 FQNEAQ (reference sequence). For the CDR3, the DNA is TGTGCCAGCAGCCGGACACAGGGTTTTTTGGAGCAGTACTTC. Protein sequence: CASSRTQGFLEQYF.

The gene calls are TRBV10-3 and TRBJ2-7; D not resolved. The germline V gene has CDR1 ENHRY and CDR2 SYGVKD. The CDR3 totals 13 residues. Trimming cost V 6 bases and J 2 bases, with 11 bases left between them. The CDR3 coding sequence is TGTGCCATCAGGTCCTCTGGGACCTACGAGCAGTACTTC. Amino acids: CAIRSSGTYEQYF.

The chain has TRBV7-2 and TRBJ2-1; D ambiguous. Trimming took off 4 bases at V and 2 bases at J, with 15 bases between the two ends. The length of the CDR3 is 16 residues. Germline assignment: CDR1 SGHTA and CDR2 FQGNSA. The CDR3 sequence: CASSSRGRAPYNEQFF. The CDR3 DNA reads as TGTGCCAGCAGCTCCCGCGGAAGGGCCCCCTACAATGAGCAGTTCTTC.

As to this clone: The same CDR3 also results from other DNA sequences found in this sample. The chain employs TRBV7-2 and TRBJ1-5; D is ambiguous. The CDR3 contains 13 residues. V lost 2 bases and J 2 bases, leaving 4 bases between the germline ends. Per the germline V gene, CDR1 is SGHTA and CDR2 is FQGNSA. CDR3 amino acids: CASSLRGNQPQHF. The CDR3, as DNA: TGTGCCAGCAGCTTAAGAGGCAATCAGCCCCAGCATTTT.

This clone was counted many times. The rearrangement uses TRBV6-1 and TRBJ2-2, with D unclear. Trimming removed 1 base from V and 2 bases from J, with 8 bases in between. The CDR3 runs to 15 residues. Germline CDR1 and CDR2: MNHNS and SASEGT. CDR3 nucleotide sequence: TGTGCCAGCAGTGAAGAAGAAGGAAACACCGGGGAGCTGTTTTTT. It translates to CASSEEEGNTGELFF.

The rearrangement links TRBV30 to TRBJ2-3; 14 bases agree with TRBD2. Germline CDR1 GTSNPN, CDR2 SVGIG (reference sequence). Trimming at V came to 3 bases and at J to 0 bases, leaving 14 bases not matched to a gene. CDR3 size: 20 residues. The CDR3 DNA reads as TGTGCCTGGAGGTTCGCTGGACTAGCGGGAGGCCCGCATAGCACAGATACGCAGTATTTT. Its protein product is CAWRFAGLAGGPHSTDTQYF.

The rearrangement joins TRBV2 to TRBJ1-5; D may be TRBD1 (5 bases). Per germline, CDR1 SNHLY and CDR2 FYNNEI. The CDR3 sequence is 17 residues long. V lost 5 bases, J lost 1 base, and 18 bases lay in between. This CDR3 reads CASSTLRGRASNQPQHF. The CDR3 coding sequence is TGTGCCAGCAGTACCCTGAGGGGCAGGGCAAGCAATCAGCCCCAGCATTTT.